The present T cell receptor (beta chain) was sequenced within a study of cytomegalovirus exposure and HLA in healthy donors. Regarding the study as a whole: Sequencing likely caused a cluster of highly shared sequence variants. Earlier analysis looked at TCR beta V segments, and most were productive about 87% or about 30% of the time. By HLA locus, TCR association rates varied in a later analysis, with DRB1 showing the most and HLA-C the fewest.

The germline gives CDR1 SNHLY, CDR2 FYNNEI. V trimming: 7 bases; J trimming: 6 bases; junction bases outside the gene matches: 5. The CDR3 consists of 14 residues. A remark on this clone: The antigen is unknown.

Both 60 Vbeta primers and 13 Jbeta primers went into the PCR. Only in-frame clones appear in the TCRdb table, and some are missing; sequencing was by immunoSEQ multiplex PCR. The sample holds 160,000 or so clones, 80% to 90% seen once. This receptor was obtained from a young man in good health and CMV-seronegative. The specimen was PBMCs. The V gene is TRBV2, the J gene TRBJ2-1; the match to TRBD2 covers 11 bases. DNA for the CDR3: TGTGCCAGCATCCGGGGACTAGCGGCCAATGAGCAGTTCTTC. Its translation is CASIRGLAANEQFF.